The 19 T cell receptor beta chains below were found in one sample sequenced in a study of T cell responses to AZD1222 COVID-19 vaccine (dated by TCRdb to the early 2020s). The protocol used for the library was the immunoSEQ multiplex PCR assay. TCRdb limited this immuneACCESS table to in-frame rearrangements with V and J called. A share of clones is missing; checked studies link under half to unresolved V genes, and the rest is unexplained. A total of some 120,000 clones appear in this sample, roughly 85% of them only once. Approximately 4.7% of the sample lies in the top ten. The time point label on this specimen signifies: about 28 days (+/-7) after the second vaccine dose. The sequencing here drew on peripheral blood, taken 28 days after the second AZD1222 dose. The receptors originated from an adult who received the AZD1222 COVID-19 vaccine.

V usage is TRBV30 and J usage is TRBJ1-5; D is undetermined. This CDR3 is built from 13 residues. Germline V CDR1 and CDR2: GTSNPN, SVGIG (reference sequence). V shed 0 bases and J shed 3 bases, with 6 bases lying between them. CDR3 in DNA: TGTGCCTGGAGTGTACGTCACAATCAGCCCCAGCATTTT. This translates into CAWSVRHNQPQHF.

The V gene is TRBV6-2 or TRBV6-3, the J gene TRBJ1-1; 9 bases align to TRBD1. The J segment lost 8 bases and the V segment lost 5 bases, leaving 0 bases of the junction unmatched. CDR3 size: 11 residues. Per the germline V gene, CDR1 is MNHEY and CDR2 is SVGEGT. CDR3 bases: TGTGCCAGCAGTACAGGGGGCGAAGCTTTCTTT. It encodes CASSTGGEAFF.

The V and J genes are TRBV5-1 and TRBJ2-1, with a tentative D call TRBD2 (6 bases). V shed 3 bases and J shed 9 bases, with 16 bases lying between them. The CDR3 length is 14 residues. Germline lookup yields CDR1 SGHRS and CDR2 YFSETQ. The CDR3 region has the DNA TGCGCCAGCAGCTCCGGGACTTCCATGGGTGAGCAGTTCTTC. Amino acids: CASSSGTSMGEQFF.

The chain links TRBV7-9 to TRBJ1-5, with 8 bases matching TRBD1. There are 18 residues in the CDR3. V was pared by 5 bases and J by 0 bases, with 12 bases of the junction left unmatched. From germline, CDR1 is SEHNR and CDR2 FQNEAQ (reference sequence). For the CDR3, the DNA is TGTGCCAGCAGCCTAAACAGGGGGGGTCCCTATAGCAATCAGCCCCAGCATTTT. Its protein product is CASSLNRGGPYSNQPQHF.

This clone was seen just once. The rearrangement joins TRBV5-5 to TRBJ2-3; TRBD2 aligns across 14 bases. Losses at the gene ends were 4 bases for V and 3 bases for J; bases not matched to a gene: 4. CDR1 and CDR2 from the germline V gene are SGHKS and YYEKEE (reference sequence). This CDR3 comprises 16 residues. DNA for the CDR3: TGTGCCAGCAGCCTCGGGACTAGCGGGGGAACAGATACGCAGTATTTT. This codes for CASSLGTSGGTDTQYF.

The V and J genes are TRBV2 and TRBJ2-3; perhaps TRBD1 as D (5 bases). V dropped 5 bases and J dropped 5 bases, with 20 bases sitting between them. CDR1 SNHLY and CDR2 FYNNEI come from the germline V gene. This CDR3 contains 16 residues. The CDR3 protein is CASSRPTAPPRDTQYF. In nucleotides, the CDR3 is TGTGCCAGCAGTAGGCCGACAGCCCCTCCAAGAGATACGCAGTATTTT.

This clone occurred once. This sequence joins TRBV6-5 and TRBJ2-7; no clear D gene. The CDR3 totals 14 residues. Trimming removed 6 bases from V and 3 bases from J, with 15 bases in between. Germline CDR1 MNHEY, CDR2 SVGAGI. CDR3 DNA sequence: TGTGCCAGCAGCCGTGGCCAGAGAGACTACGAGCAGTACTTC. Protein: CASSRGQRDYEQYF.

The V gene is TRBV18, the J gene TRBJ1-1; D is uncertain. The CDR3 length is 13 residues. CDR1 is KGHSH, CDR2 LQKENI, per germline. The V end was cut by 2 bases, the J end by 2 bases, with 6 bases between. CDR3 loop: CASSPGINTEAFF. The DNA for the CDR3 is TGTGCCAGCTCACCAGGGATTAACACTGAAGCTTTCTTT.

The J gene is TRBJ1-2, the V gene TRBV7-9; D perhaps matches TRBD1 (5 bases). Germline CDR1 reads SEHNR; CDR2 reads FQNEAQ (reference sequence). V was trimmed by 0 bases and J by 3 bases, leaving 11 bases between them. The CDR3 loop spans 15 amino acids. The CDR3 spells CASSLAGGGYYGYTF. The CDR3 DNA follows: TGTGCCAGCAGCTTAGCGGGCGGGGGTTACTATGGCTACACCTTC. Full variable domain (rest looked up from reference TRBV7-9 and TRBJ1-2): DTGVSQNPRHKITKRGQNVTFRCDPISEHNRLYWYRQTLGQGPEFLTYFQNEAQLEKSRLLSDRFSAERPKGSFSTLEIQRTEQGDSAMYLCASSLAGGGYYGYTFGSGTRLTVV.

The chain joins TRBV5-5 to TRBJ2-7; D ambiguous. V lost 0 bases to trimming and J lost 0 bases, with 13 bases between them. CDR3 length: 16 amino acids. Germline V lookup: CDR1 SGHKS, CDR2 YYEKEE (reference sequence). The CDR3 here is CASSLVPTGASYEQYF. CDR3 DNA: TGTGCCAGCAGCTTGGTTCCGACTGGCGCCTCCTACGAGCAGTACTTC.

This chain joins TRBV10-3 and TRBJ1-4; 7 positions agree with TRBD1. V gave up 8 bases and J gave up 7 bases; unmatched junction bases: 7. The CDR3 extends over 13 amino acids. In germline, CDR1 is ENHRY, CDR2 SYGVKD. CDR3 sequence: CAIGSQGSEKLFF. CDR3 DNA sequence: TGTGCCATCGGGTCACAGGGGTCTGAAAAACTGTTTTTT.

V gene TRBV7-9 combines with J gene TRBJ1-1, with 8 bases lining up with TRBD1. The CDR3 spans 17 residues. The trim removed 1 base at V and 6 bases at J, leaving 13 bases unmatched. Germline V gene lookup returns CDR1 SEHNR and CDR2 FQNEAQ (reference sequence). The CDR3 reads CASSLVTGVMSGAEAFF. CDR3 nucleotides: TGTGCCAGCAGCTTAGTGACAGGGGTGATGAGTGGAGCTGAAGCTTTCTTT.

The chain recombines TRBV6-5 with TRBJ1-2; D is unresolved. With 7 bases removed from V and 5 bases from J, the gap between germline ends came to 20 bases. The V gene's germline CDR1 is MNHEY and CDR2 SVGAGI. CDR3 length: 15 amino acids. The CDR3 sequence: CASTTDRETLYGYTF. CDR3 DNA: TGTGCCAGCACCACGGACCGAGAAACTCTATATGGCTACACCTTC.

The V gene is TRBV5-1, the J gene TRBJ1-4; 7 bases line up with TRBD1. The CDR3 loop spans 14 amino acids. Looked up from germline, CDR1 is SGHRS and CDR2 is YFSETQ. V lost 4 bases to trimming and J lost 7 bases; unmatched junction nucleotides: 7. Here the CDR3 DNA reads TGCGCCAGCAGCACCGGGACAGACGCTGAAAAACTGTTTTTT. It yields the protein CASSTGTDAEKLFF.

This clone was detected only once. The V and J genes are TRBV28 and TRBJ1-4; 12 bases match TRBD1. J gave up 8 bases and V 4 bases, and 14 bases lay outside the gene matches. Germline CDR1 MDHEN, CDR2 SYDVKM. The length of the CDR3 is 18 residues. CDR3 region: CASSSTGTGGPSREKLFF. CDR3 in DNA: TGTGCCAGCAGTTCTACCGGGACAGGGGGCCCGTCTCGGGAAAAACTGTTTTTT.

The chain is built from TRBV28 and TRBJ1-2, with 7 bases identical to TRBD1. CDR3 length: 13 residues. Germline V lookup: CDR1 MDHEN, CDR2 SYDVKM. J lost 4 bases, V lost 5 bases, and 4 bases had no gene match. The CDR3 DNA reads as TGTGCCAGCAGTACGGGACAGAGCTATGGCTACACCTTC. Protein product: CASSTGQSYGYTF.

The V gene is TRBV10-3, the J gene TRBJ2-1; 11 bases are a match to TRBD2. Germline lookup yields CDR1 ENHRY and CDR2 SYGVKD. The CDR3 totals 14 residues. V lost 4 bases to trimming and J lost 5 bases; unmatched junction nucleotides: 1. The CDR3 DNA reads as TGTGCCATCAGTGGGGGACTAGCGGACAATGAGCAGTTCTTC. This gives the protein CAISGGLADNEQFF.

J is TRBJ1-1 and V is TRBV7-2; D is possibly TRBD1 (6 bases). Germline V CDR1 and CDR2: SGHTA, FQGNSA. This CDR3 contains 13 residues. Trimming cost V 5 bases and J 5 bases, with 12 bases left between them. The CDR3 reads CASSGQLRTEAFF. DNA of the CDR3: TGTGCCAGCAGCGGACAGTTAAGGACTGAAGCTTTCTTT.

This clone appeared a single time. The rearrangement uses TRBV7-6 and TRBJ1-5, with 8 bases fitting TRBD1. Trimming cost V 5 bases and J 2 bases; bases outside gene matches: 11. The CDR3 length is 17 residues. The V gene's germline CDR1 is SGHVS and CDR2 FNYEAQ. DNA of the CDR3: TGTGCCAGCAGCCTCAGACAGGGGCTCACTGGCAATCAGCCCCAGCATTTT. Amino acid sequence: CASSLRQGLTGNQPQHF.